This T cell receptor (beta chain) was sequenced in a study of response to subunit inactivated influenza vaccine. V was clipped by 6 bases and J by 5 bases, with 10 bases between them. The germline V gene has CDR1 DFQATT and CDR2 SNEGSKA (reference sequence). The CDR3 extends over 11 amino acids. TCRdb independently ran MiXCR on the RT-PCR reads; one entry per CDR3 protein. The top ten clones hold approximately 11% of a sample with some 850,000 distinct CDR3 sequences, roughly 18% of them seen once. Specimen: PBMCs from blood, collected approximately 5 days after vaccination. This sequence was found in a man aged 50-59 years who received an inactivated influenza vaccine. The chain couples TRBV20-1 to TRBJ2-5; a possible D gene is TRBD2 (5 bases). CDR3 bases: TGCAGTGCAGGAGCGGTGGAGACCCAGTACTTC. It encodes CSAGAVETQYF.